One and the same sample provided the 19 T cell receptor beta chains below, sequenced in a study of shared clonotypes between healthy human individuals. The data were produced by immunoSEQ multiplex PCR, yet TCRdb's version contains in-frame clones alone and is incomplete. The repertoire holds roughly 2.2 million clones, roughly 90% seen once, with approximately 0.4% in the top ten. Material for sequencing was naive CD4+ T cells from PBMCs. The subset here: CD45RA+ positively selected. Every receptor here comes from a man younger than 35 in good health. Some clones in this sample may be carry-over from other donors' samples.

This clone was counted only a few times. The chain is built from TRBV5-1 and TRBJ2-1; D is perhaps TRBD1 (6 bases). CDR1 and CDR2 (germline): SGHRS, YFSETQ. The CDR3 is 15 amino acids. The V end was cut by 2 bases, the J end by 4 bases, with 13 bases between. The CDR3 is CASSFGGTLYNEQFF. The DNA for the CDR3 is TGCGCCAGCAGCTTTGGTGGGACACTTTACAATGAGCAGTTCTTC.

The chain links TRBV7-3 to TRBJ2-1; D is possibly TRBD2 (6 bases). V was pared by 3 bases and J by 7 bases, with 16 bases between. The CDR3 has 15 residues. Per the germline V gene, CDR1 is SGHTA and CDR2 is FQGTGA. CDR3 in DNA: TGTGCCAGCAGCTTTACCGGGACTCTGGGGAATGAGCAGTTCTTC. Translating it yields CASSFTGTLGNEQFF.

V is TRBV6-1 and J is TRBJ2-7, with 7 bases aligning to TRBD1. V was pared by 6 bases and J by 5 bases, with 4 bases of the junction left unmatched. Germline V gene sequence: CDR1 MNHNS, CDR2 SASEGT. The length of the CDR3 is 12 residues. CDR3 in amino acids: CASRQGNHEQYF. In DNA form, the CDR3 reads TGTGCCAGCAGACAGGGGAACCACGAGCAGTACTTC.

The chain has TRBV28 and TRBJ1-2, with D hard to call. Trimming cost V 7 bases and J 4 bases, with 19 bases left between them. Germline loops: CDR1 MDHEN, CDR2 SYDVKM. The CDR3 sequence is 15 residues long. CDR3 sequence (DNA): TGTGCCAGCATCTCGGTGGGTGGCAGGTCCTATGGCTACACCTTC. Its protein is CASISVGGRSYGYTF.

This clone was recorded once. The chain employs TRBV28 and TRBJ1-5; possibly TRBD1 for D (5 bases). The V end was cut by 6 bases, the J end by 0 bases, with 18 bases between. CDR1 and CDR2 (germline): MDHEN, SYDVKM. The CDR3 is 17 residues long. The CDR3 bases are TGTGCCAGCAGATTTCTCGACAGACAGTTTAGCAATCAGCCCCAGCATTTT. It specifies CASRFLDRQFSNQPQHF.

Concerning this clone: Different DNA sequences within this sample yield the same CDR3. V usage is TRBV18 and J usage is TRBJ2-7, with unresolved D. Germline V lookup: CDR1 KGHSH, CDR2 LQKENI. V lost 0 bases and J 2 bases, leaving 8 bases between the germline ends. The CDR3 consists of 14 residues. The CDR3 DNA follows: TGTGCCAGCTCACCACCGTCAGGCACCTACGAGCAGTACTTC. It yields the protein CASSPPSGTYEQYF.

The chain is built from TRBV6-4 and TRBJ1-1, with D perhaps TRBD1 (5 bases). Germline CDR1 is MRHNA and CDR2 is SNTAGT. The CDR3 length is 13 residues. V dropped 8 bases and J dropped 11 bases, with 21 bases sitting between them. The CDR3 DNA is TGTGCCAGCTTGTCCGGGGGGGGTGAGTTGGCTTTCTTT. Protein product: CASLSGGGELAFF.

This rearrangement joins TRBV7-2 to TRBJ2-7; 13 positions match TRBD2. Germline trimming cut 5 bases from V and 2 bases from J; bases unmatched to any gene: 15. The CDR3 consists of 19 residues. Germline CDR1 is SGHTA and CDR2 is FQGNSA. The CDR3 region has the DNA TGTGCCAGCAGCAGCTGGGAATGGACTAGCGGGGGTGGGACCTACGAGCAGTACTTC. Its protein product is CASSSWEWTSGGGTYEQYF. The full variable domain, its missing parts supplied by reference TRBV7-2 and TRBJ2-7, is GAGVSQSPSNKVTEKGKDVELRCDPISGHTALYWYRQSLGQGLEFLIYFQGNSAPDKSGLPSDRFSAERTGGSVSTLTIQRTQQEDSAVYLCASSSWEWTSGGGTYEQYFGPGTRLTVT.

The chain recombines TRBV4-3 with TRBJ1-2, with D hard to call. This CDR3 contains 14 residues. V lost 0 bases, J lost 4 bases, and 9 bases lay in between. Per the germline V gene, CDR1 is LGHNA and CDR2 is YSLEER. The CDR3 is CASSQDLLGYGYTF. The CDR3 DNA is TGCGCCAGCAGCCAAGATCTTTTGGGCTATGGCTACACCTTC.

The V and J genes are TRBV28 and TRBJ2-5, with a possible D match to TRBD2 (6 bases). The J call is uncertain, as TRBJ2-7 better fits the DNA end. Germline V CDR1 and CDR2: MDHEN, SYDVKM. This CDR3 has 13 amino acids. The CDR3 DNA is TGTGCCAGCAGTTTGGGGGGCTCCTACGAGCAGTACTTC. This sequence encodes CASSLGGSYEQYF.

Remarks on this clone: Compared with germline, one end of the junction differs, possibly owing to a read error. The chain is built from TRBV5-1 and TRBJ2-1; a possible D gene is TRBD2 (6 bases). Germline loops: CDR1 SGHRS, CDR2 YFSETQ. The CDR3 is made up of 15 amino acids. The CDR3 DNA is TGCGCCAGCAGCTTGGTACGGGAGACCTACGATGAGCAGTTCTTC. This gives the protein CASSLVRETYDEQFF. The full variable domain, with the rest looked up from reference TRBV5-1 and TRBJ2-1, is KAGVTQTPRYLIKTRGQQVTLSCSPISGHRSVSWYQQTPGQGLQFLFEYFSETQRNKGNFPGRFSGRQFSNSRSEMNVSTLELGDSALYLCASSLVRETYDEQFFGPGTRLTVL.

This clone was detected only a few times. The CDR3 sequence is CASSWRDRGKGQPQHF. Written as DNA, the CDR3 is TGTGCCAGCAGTTGGCGGGACAGGGGAAAGGGTCAGCCCCAGCATTTT. The chain is built from TRBV28 and TRBJ1-5, with 10 bases identical to TRBD1. The ends lost 4 bases at V and 6 bases at J; junction bases unmatched: 9. This CDR3 has 16 amino acids. CDR1 MDHEN and CDR2 SYDVKM come from the germline V gene.

The rearrangement links TRBV9 to TRBJ2-1; D uncertain. The CDR3 covers 12 residues. V lost 3 bases and J 12 bases, leaving 13 bases between the germline ends. Germline V gene sequence: CDR1 SGDLS, CDR2 YYNGEE. The CDR3 region has the DNA TGTGCCAGCAGCGCCGACCCCGGCCGGCAGTTCTTC. The encoded protein is CASSADPGRQFF.

The rearrangement uses TRBV7-9 and TRBJ2-1; 9 bases are a match to TRBD1. V trimming: 4 bases; J trimming: 5 bases; junction bases outside the gene matches: 9. CDR1 is SEHNR and CDR2 is FQNEAQ in the germline V gene (reference sequence). This CDR3 has 16 amino acids. DNA of the CDR3: TGTGCCAGCAGCTGGGACAGGGCCATAGATAACAATGAGCAGTTCTTC. It translates to CASSWDRAIDNNEQFF.

The sample holds a few counts of this clone. The chain combines TRBV7-3 with TRBJ2-2, with D unclear. The CDR3 totals 12 residues. Germline V CDR1 and CDR2: SGHTA, FQGTGA. Trimming stripped 5 bases from V and 7 bases from J, with 8 bases between. The CDR3 nucleotides read TGTGCCAGCAGCCCCTCGATCGGGGAGCTGTTTTTT. Its translation is CASSPSIGELFF.

The chain is built from TRBV20-1 and TRBJ1-2; D is ambiguous. The CDR3 covers 11 residues. Trimming pared 3 bases from V and 6 bases from J, leaving 8 bases between. CDR1 DFQATT and CDR2 SNEGSKA come from the germline V gene (reference sequence). CDR3 sequence (DNA): TGCAGTGCTAGCCTGGGGAATGGCTACACCTTC. Residues: CSASLGNGYTF.

The chain links TRBV5-1 to TRBJ1-5; the D gene is possibly TRBD1 (6 bases). This CDR3 contains 14 residues. Trimming shortened V by 5 bases and J by 4 bases, and 13 bases separated the two germline ends. Looked up from germline, CDR1 is SGHRS and CDR2 is YFSETQ. The CDR3: CASSSGTPNQPQHF. The DNA for the CDR3 is TGCGCCAGCAGTTCCGGGACACCTAATCAGCCCCAGCATTTT.

V usage is TRBV29-1 and J usage is TRBJ2-3, with TRBD2 matching 13 bases. The CDR3 covers 15 residues. Germline V lookup: CDR1 SQVTM, CDR2 ANQGSEA. J gave up 0 bases and V 7 bases, and 4 bases lay outside the gene matches. The CDR3 spells CSAGTSGTSTDTQYF. CDR3 nucleotide sequence: TGCAGCGCCGGGACTAGCGGGACCAGCACAGATACGCAGTATTTT.

The J gene is TRBJ1-2, the V gene TRBV29-1; 9 nucleotides align to TRBD1. The germline CDR1 and CDR2 sequences are SQVTM and ANQGSEA. Trimming cost V 5 bases and J 5 bases; bases outside gene matches: 9. The CDR3 is made up of 14 amino acids. CDR3 protein: CSVRRQGGNYGYTF. The CDR3 nucleotides read TGCAGCGTTCGAAGACAGGGGGGAAATTATGGCTACACCTTC.